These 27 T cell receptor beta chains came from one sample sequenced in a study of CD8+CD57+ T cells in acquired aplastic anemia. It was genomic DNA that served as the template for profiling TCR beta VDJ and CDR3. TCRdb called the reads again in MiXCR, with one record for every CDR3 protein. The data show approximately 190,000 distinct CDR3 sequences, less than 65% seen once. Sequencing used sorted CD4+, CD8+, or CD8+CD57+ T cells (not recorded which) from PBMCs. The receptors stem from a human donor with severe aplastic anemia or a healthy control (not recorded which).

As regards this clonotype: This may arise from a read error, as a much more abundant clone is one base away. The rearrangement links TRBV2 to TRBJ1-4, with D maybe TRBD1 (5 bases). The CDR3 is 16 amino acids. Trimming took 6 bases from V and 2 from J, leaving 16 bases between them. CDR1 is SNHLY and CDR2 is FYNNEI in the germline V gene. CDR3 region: CASSLGVGGTNEKLFF. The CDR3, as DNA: TGTGCCAGCAGCCTTGGGGTCGGGGGGACTAATGAAAAACTGTTTTTT.

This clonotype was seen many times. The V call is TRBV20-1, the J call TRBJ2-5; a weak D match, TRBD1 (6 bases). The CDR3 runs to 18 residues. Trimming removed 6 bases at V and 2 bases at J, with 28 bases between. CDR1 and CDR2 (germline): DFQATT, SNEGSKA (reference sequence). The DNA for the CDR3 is TGCAGTGCCAAATCGTCAAACATCGACAGGCTGACTCAAGAGACCCAGTACTTC. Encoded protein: CSAKSSNIDRLTQETQYF.

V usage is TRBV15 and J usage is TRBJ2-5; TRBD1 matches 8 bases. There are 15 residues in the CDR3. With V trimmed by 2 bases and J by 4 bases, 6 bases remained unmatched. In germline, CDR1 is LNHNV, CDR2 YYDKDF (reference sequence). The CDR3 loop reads CATSRPGQGGETQYF. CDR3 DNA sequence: TGTGCCACCAGCAGACCTGGACAGGGAGGAGAGACCCAGTACTTC.

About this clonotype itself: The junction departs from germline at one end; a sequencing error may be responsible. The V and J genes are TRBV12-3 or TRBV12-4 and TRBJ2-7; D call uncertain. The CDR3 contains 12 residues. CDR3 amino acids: CASSLDIYEQHF. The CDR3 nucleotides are TGTGCCAGCAGTTTAGACATCTACGAGCAGCACTTC.

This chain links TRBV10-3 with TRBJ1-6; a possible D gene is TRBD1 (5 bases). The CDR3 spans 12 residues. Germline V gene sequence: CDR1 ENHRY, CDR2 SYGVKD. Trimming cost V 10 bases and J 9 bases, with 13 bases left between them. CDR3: CASTTTASPLHF. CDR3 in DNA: TGTGCCAGCACTACGACAGCTTCACCCCTCCACTTT.

CDR3 residues: CASSQAAGQETQYF. CDR3 bases: TGTGCCAGCAGCCAGGCAGCAGGACAAGAGACCCAGTACTTC. V gene TRBV14 combines with J gene TRBJ2-5; D uncertain. This CDR3 has 14 residues. Germline V gene sequence: CDR1 SGHDN, CDR2 FVKESK. V lost 3 bases to trimming and J lost 2 bases, with 10 bases between them.

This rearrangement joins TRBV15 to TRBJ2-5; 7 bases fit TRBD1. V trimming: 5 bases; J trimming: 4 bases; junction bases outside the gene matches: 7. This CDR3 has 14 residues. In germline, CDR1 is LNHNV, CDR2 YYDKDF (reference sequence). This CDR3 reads CATSDRQGGETQYF. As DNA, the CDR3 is TGTGCCACCAGCGACAGACAGGGTGGAGAGACCCAGTACTTC.

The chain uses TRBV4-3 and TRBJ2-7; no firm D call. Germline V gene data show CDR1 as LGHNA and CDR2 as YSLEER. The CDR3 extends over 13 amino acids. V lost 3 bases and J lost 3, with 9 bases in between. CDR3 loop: CASSQGWGYEQYF. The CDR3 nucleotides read TGCGCCAGCAGCCAGGGTTGGGGCTACGAGCAGTACTTC.

CDR3 coding DNA: TGTGCCAGCTCACCATCGGCCGGTCCGAGAGAGCAGTACTTC. Protein product: CASSPSAGPREQYF. V gene TRBV7-8 combines with J gene TRBJ2-7; D call uncertain. Trimming pared 8 bases from V and 7 bases from J, leaving 21 bases between. The V gene's germline CDR1 is SGHVS and CDR2 FQNEAQ. This CDR3 is 14 amino acids long.

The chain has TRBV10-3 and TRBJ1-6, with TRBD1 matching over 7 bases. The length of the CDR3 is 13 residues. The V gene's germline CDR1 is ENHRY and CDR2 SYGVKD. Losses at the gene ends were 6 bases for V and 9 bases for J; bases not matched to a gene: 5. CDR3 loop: CAISRDRGSPLHF. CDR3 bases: TGTGCCATCAGCCGGGACAGAGGTTCACCCCTCCACTTT.

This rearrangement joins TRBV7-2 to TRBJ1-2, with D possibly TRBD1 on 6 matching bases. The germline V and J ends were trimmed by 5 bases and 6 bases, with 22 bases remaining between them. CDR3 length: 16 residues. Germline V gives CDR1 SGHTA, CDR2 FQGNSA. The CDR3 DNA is TGTGCCAGCAGCCCATTTACGGGGGGCGCGTTCGATGGCTACACCTTC. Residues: CASSPFTGGAFDGYTF.

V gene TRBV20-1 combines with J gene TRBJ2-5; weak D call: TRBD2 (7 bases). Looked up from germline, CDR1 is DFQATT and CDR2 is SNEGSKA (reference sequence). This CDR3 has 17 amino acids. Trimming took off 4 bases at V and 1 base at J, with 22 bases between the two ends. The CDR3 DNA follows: TGCAGTGCTAAATACAAGGGGGGGAAGAGGGTCCAAGAGACCCAGTACTTC. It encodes CSAKYKGGKRVQETQYF.

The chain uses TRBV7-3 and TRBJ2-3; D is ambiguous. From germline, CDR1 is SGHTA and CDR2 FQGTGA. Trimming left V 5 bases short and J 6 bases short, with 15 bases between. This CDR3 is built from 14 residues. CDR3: CASSLKLPTDTQYF. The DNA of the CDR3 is TGTGCCAGCAGCCTTAAACTACCCACCGATACGCAGTATTTT.

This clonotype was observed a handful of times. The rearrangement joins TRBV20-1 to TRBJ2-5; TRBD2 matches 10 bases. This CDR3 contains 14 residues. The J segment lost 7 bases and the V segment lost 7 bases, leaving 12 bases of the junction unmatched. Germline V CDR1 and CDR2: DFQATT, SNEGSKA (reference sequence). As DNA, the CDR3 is TGCAGTGTCCTCGTAAGTAGGACTAGCGGGACCCAGTACTTC. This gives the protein CSVLVSRTSGTQYF.

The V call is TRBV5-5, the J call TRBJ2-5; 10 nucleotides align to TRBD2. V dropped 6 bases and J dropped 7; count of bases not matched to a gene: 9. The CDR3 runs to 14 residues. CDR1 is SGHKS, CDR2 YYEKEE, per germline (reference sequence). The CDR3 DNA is TGTGCCAGCACTGGAGCGGGGGGGTTTGGGACCCAGTACTTC. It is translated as CASTGAGGFGTQYF.

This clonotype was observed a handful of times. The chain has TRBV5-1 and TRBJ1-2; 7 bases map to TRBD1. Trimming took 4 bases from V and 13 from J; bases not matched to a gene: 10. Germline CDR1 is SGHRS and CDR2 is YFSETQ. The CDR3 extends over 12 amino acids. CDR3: CASSQRDRTSTF. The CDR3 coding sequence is TGCGCCAGCAGCCAGAGGGACAGAACTAGCACCTTC.

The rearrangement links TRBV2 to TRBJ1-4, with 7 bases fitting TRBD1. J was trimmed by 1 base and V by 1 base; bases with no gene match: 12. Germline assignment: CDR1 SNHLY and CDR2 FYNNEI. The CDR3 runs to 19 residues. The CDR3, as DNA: TGTGCCAGCAGTGAAGAGCGGCGACAGGGAAGGGGAACTAATGAAAAACTGTTTTTT. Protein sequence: CASSEERRQGRGTNEKLFF.

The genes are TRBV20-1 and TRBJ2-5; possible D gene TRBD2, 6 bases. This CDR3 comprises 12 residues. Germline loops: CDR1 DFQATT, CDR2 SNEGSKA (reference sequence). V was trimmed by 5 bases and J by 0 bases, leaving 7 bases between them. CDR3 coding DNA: TGCAGTGCTTCGGGGGACCAAGAGACCCAGTACTTC. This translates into CSASGDQETQYF.

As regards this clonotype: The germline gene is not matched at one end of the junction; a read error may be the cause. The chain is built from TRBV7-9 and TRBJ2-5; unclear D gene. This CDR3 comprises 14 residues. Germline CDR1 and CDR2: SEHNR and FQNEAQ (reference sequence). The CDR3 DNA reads TGTGCCGGCAGCTTAGTGGGCTTGCAAGAGACCCAGTACTTC. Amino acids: CAGSLVGLQETQYF.

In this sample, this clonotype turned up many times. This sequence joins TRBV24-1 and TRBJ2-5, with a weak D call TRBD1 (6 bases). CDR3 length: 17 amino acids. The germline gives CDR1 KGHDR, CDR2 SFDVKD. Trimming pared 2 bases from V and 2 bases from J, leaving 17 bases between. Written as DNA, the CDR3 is TGTGCCACCAGTGATTCTCGACCGACAGGTGAACAAGAGACCCAGTACTTC. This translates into CATSDSRPTGEQETQYF.

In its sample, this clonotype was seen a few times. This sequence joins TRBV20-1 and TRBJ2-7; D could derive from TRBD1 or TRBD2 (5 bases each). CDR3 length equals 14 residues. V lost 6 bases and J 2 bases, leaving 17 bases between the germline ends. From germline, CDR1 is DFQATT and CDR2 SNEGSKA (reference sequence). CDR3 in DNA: TGCAGTGCCATAGTAAGGGACCGAACCTACGAGCAGTACTTC. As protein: CSAIVRDRTYEQYF.

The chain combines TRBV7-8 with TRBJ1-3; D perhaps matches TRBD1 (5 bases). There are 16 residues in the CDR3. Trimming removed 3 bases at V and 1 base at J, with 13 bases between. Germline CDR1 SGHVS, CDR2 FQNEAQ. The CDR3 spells CASSFRAQPSGNTIYF. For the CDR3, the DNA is TGTGCCAGCAGCTTCAGGGCCCAGCCATCTGGAAACACCATATATTTT.

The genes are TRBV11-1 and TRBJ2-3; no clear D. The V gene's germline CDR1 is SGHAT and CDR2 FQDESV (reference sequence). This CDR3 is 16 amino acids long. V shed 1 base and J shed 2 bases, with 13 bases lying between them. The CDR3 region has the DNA TGTGCCAGCAGCTTAGGGTGGGAAGGCCACACAGATACGCAGTATTTT. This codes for CASSLGWEGHTDTQYF.

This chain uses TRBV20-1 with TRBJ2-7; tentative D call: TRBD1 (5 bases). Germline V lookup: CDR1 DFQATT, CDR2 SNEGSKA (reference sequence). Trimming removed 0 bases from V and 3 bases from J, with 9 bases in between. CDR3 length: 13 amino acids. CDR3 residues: CSAREGVVYEQYF. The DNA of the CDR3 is TGCAGTGCTAGAGAAGGGGTGGTCTACGAGCAGTACTTC.

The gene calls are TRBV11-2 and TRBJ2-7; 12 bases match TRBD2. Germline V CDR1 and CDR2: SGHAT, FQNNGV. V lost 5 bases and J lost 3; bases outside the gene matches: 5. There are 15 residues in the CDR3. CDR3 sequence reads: CASSPTSGGDYEQYF. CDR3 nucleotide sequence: TGTGCCAGCAGCCCGACTAGCGGGGGCGACTACGAGCAGTACTTC.

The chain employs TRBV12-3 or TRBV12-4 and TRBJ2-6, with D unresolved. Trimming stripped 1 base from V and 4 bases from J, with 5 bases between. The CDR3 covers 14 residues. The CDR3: CASSLGRGANVLTF. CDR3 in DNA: TGTGCCAGCAGTTTAGGGAGAGGGGCCAACGTCCTGACTTTC.

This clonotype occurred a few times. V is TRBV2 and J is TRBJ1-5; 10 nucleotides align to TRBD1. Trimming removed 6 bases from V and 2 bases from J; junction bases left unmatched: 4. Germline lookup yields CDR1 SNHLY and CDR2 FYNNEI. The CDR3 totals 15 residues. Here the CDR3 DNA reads TGTGCCAGCAGGACAGGACAGGGGGGCAATCAGCCCCAGCATTTT. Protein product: CASRTGQGGNQPQHF. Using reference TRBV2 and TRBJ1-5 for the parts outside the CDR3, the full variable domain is EPEVTQTPSHQVTQMGQEVILRCVPISNHLYFYWYRQILGQKVEFLVSFYNNEISEKSEIFDDQFSVERPDGSNFTLKIRSTKLEDSAMYFCASRTGQGGNQPQHFGDGTRLSIL.